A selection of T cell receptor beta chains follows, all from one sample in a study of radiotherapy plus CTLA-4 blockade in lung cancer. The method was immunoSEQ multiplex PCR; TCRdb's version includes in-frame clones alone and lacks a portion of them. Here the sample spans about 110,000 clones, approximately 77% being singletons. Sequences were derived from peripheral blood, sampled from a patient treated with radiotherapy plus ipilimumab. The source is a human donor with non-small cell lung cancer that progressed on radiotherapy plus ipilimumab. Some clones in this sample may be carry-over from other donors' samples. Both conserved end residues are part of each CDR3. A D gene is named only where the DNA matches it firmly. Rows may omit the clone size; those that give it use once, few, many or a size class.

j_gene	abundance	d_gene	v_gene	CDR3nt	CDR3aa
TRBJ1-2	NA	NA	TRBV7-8	TGTGCCAGCAGCTTATCCCGAAGCGCCCCCTATGGCTACACCTTC	CASSLSRSAPYGYTF
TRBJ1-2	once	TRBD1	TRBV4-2	TGTGCCAGCAGCCAACCCGGGACAGTTAACTATGGCTACACCTTC	CASSQPGTVNYGYTF
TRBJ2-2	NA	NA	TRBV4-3	TGCGCCAGCAGCCAAGGGAGTCACAACACCGGGGAGCTGTTTTTT	CASSQGSHNTGELFF
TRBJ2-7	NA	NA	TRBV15	TGTGCCACCAGCAGAGTTGGGGGCCTTGGGGACGAGCAGTACTTC	CATSRVGGLGDEQYF
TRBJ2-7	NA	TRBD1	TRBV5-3	TGTGCCAGAAGCTTGGGCCATCGGGACAGGGGGCGAGATAGCGAGCAGTACTTC	CARSLGHRDRGRDSEQYF
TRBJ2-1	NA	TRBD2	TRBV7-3	TGTGCCAGCAGCTTTCTTCTTAGCGGGGAGCAGTTCTTC	CASSFLLSGEQFF
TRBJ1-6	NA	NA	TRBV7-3	TGTGCCAGCAGCTTAACTGCAGGTTTTTCACCCCTCCACTTT	CASSLTAGFSPLHF
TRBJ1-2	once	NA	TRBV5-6	TGTGCCAGCAGCCTCTTCTCAGGGTTGGGAACGCTAGGCTACACCTTC	CASSLFSGLGTLGYTF
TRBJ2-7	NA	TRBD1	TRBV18	TGTGCCAGCTCACTGTCAACAGGGGGCCCTTACGAGCAGTACTTC	CASSLSTGGPYEQYF
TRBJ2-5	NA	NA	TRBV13	TGTGCCAGCAGCTTACACCAAGAGACCCAGTACTTC	CASSLHQETQYF
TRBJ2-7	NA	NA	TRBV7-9	TGTGCCTCGGAAGGACAAAAGCCCTACGAGCAGTACTTC	CASEGQKPYEQYF